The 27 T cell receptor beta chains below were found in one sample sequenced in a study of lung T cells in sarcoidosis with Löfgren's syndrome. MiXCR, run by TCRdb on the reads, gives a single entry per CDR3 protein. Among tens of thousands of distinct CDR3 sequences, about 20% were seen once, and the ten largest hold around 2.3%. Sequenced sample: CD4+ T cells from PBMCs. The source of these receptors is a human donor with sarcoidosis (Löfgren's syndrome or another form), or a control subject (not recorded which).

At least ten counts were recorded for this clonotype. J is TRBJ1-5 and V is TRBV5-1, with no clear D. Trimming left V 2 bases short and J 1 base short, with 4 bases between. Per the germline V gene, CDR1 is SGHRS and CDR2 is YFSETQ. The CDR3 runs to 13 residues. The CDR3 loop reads CASSFSSNQPQHF. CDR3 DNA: TGCGCCAGCAGCTTTTCCAGCAATCAGCCCCAGCATTTT. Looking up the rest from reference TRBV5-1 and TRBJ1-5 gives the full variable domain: KAGVTQTPRYLIKTRGQQVTLSCSPISGHRSVSWYQQTPGQGLQFLFEYFSETQRNKGNFPGRFSGRQFSNSRSEMNVSTLELGDSALYLCASSFSSNQPQHFGDGTRLSIL.

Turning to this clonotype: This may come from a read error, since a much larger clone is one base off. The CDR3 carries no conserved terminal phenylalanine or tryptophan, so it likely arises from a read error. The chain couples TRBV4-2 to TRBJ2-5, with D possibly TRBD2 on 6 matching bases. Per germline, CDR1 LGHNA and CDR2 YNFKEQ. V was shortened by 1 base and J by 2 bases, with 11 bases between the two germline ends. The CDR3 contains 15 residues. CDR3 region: CASSQGGLYQETQYS. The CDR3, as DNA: TGTGCCAGCAGCCAAGGGGGACTGTATCAAGAGACCCAGTACTCC.

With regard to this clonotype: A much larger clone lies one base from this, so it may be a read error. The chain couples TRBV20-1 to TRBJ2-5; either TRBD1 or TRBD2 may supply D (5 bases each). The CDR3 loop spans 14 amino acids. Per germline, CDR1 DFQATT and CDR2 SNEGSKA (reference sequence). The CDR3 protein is CIARMSRGQETQYF. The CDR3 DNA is TGCATTGCTCGTATGTCGAGGGGCCAAGAGACCCAGTACTTC.

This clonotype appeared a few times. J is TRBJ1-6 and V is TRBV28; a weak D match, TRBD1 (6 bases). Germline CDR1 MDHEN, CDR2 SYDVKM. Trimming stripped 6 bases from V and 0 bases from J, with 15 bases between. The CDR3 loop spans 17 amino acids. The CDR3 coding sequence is TGTGCCAGCAGGGGGGCTCTTAGCAGCTCCTATAATTCACCCCTCCACTTT. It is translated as CASRGALSSSYNSPLHF.

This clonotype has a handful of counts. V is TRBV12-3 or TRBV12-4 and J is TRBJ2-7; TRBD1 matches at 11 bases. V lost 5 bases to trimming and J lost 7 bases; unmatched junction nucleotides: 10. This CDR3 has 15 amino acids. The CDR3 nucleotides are TGTGCCAGCAGTCGGAGGACAGGGGGCCTTATGGAGCAGTACTTC. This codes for CASSRRTGGLMEQYF.

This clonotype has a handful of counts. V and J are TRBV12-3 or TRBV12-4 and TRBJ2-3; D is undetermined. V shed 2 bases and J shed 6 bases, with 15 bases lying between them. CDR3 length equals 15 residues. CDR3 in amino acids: CASSLSLMSRDTQYF. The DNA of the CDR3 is TGTGCCAGCAGTTTATCCTTGATGTCTCGGGATACGCAGTATTTT.

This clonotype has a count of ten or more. Written as DNA, the CDR3 is TGTGCCAGCAGCTCGGGACTAGCGATAAACATTCAGTACTTC. The encoded protein is CASSSGLAINIQYF. The chain has TRBV7-9 and TRBJ2-4, with 10 bases identical to TRBD2. The germline V gene has CDR1 SEHNR and CDR2 FQNEAQ (reference sequence). With V trimmed by 4 bases and J by 6 bases, 3 bases remained unmatched. The CDR3 consists of 14 residues.

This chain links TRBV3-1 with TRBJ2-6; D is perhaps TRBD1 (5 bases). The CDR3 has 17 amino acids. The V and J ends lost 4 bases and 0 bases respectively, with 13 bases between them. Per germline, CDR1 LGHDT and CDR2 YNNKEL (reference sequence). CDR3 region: CASSPWGASSGANVLTF. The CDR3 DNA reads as TGTGCCAGCAGCCCCTGGGGCGCTAGCTCTGGGGCCAACGTCCTGACTTTC.

CDR3 amino acids: CAIGQLGSGNTIYF. The CDR3 DNA follows: TGTGCCATCGGCCAGTTGGGCTCTGGAAACACCATATATTTT. The rearrangement links TRBV10-3 to TRBJ1-3, with D unresolved. The ends were cut back, 8 bases at V and 0 bases at J, with 11 bases in the middle. There are 14 residues in the CDR3. Germline CDR1 ENHRY, CDR2 SYGVKD.

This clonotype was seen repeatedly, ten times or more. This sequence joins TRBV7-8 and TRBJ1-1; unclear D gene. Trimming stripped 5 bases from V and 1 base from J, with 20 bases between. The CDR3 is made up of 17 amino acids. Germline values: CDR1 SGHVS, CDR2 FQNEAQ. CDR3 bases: TGTGCCAGCAGCCCTTTTGGTGCGGTCACCCGGAACACTGAAGCTTTCTTT. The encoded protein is CASSPFGAVTRNTEAFF.

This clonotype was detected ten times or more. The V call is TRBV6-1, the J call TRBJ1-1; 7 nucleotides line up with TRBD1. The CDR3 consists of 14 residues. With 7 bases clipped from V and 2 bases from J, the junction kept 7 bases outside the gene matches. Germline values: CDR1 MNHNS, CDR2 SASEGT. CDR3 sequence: CASTGGIYNTEAFF. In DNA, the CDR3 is TGTGCCAGCACAGGGGGAATATACAACACTGAAGCTTTCTTT.

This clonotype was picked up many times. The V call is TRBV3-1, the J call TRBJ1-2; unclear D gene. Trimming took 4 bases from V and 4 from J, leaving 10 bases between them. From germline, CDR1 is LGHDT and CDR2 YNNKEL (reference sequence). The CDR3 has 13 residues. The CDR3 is CASSLGQPYGYTF. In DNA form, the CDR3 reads TGTGCCAGCAGCCTGGGTCAGCCCTATGGCTACACCTTC.

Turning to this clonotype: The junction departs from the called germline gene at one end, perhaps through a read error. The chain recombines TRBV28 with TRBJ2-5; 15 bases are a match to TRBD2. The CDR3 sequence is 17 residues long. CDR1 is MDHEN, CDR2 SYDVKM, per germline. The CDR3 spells CAGSRRLGTSGGWTQYF. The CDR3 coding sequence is TGTGCCGGCAGCCGAAGACTTGGGACTAGCGGGGGGTGGACCCAGTACTTC.

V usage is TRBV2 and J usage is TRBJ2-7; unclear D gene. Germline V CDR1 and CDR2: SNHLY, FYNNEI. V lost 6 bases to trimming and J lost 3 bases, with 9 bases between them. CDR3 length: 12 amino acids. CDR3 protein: CASRADGYEQYF. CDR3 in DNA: TGTGCCAGCAGGGCGGACGGCTACGAGCAGTACTTC.

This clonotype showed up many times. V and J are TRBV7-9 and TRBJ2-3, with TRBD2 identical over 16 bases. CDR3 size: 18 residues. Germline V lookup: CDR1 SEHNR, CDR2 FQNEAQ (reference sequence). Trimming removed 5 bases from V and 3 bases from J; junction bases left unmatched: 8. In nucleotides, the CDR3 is TGTGCCAGCAGCCCCGGGACTAGCGGGGGGGTGAAGACAGATACGCAGTATTTT. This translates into CASSPGTSGGVKTDTQYF.

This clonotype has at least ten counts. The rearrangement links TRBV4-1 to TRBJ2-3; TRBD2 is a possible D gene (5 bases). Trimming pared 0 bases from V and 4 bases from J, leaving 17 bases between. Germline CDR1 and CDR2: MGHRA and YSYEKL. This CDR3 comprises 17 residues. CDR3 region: CASSQEGSGPRADTQYF. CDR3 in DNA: TGCGCCAGCAGCCAAGAAGGTTCCGGGCCGCGGGCAGATACGCAGTATTTT.

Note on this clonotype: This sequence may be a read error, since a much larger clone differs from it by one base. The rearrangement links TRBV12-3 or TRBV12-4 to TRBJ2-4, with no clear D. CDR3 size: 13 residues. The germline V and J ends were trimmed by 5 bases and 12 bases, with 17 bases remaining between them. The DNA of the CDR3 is TGTGCCAGCAGTCCTTTGGATGTCGGCACTCAGTACTTC. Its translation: CASSPLDVGTQYF.

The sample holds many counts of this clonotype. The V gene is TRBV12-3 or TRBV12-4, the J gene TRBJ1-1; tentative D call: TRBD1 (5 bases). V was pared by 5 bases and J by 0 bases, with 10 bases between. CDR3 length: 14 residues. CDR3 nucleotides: TGTGCCAGCAGTGCCCTGACAGTGAACACTGAAGCTTTCTTT. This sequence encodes CASSALTVNTEAFF.

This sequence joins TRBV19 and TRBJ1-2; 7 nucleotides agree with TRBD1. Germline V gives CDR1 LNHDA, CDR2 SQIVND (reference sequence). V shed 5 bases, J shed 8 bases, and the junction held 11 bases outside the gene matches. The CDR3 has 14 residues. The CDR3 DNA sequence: TGTGCCAGTAGTCCGATAGGGGGCGGTGGCGGCTACACCTTC. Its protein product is CASSPIGGGGGYTF.

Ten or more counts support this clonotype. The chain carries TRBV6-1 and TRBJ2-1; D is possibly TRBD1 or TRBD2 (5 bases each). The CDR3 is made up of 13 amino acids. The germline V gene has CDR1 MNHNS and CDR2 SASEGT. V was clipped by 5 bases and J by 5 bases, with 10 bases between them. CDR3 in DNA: TGTGCCAGCAGTCCGGGACGGAACAATGAGCAGTTCTTC. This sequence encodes CASSPGRNNEQFF.

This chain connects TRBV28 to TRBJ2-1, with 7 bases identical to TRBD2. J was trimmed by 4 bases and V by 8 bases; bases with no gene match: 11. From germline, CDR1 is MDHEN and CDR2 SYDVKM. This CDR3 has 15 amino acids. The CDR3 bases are TGTGCCAGCGGACTATTAGCGGGCACTTACAATGAGCAGTTCTTC. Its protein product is CASGLLAGTYNEQFF.

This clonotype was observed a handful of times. The CDR3 sequence is CASSVNRGFADTQYF. CDR3 DNA sequence: TGTGCCAGCAGTGTAAACAGGGGATTCGCAGATACGCAGTATTTT. J is TRBJ2-3 and V is TRBV2, with 7 bases aligning to TRBD1. With V trimmed by 4 bases and J by 4 bases, 8 bases remained unmatched. Germline loops: CDR1 SNHLY, CDR2 FYNNEI. This CDR3 has 15 residues.

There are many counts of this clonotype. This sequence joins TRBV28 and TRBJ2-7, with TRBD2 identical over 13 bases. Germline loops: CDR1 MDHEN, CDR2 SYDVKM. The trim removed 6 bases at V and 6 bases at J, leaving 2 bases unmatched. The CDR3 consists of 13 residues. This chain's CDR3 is CASRLAGGGEQYF. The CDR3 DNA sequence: TGTGCCAGCAGACTAGCGGGAGGGGGCGAGCAGTACTTC. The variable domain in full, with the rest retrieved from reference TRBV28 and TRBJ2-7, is DVKVTQSSRYLVKRTGEKVFLECVQDMDHENMFWYRQDPGLGLRLIYFSYDVKMKEKGDIPEGYSVSREKKERFSLILESASTNQTSMYLCASRLAGGGEQYFGPGTRLTVT.

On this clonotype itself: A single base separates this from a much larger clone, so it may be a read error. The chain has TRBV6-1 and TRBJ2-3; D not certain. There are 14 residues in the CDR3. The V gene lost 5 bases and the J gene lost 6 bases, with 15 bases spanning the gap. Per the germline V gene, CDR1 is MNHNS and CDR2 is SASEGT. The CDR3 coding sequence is TGTGCCAGCAGTCTTTCGACTTTAGGGGATACGCAGTATTTT. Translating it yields CASSLSTLGDTQYF.

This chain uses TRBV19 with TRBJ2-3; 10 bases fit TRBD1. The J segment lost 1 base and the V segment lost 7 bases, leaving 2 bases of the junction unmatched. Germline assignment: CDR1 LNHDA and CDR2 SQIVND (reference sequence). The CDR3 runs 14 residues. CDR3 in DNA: TGTGCCAGTATTGGACAGGGGGGCACAGATACGCAGTATTTT. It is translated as CASIGQGGTDTQYF.

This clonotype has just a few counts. The chain's CDR3 is CASSKNGGTGGYTF. CDR3 nucleotide sequence: TGCGCCAGCAGTAAAAATGGGGGTACGGGCGGCTACACCTTC. This chain links TRBV10-2 with TRBJ1-2; a possible D gene is TRBD1 (5 bases). Germline V gives CDR1 WSHSY, CDR2 SAAADI. The CDR3 consists of 14 residues. V lost 5 bases, J lost 8 bases, and 18 bases lay in between.

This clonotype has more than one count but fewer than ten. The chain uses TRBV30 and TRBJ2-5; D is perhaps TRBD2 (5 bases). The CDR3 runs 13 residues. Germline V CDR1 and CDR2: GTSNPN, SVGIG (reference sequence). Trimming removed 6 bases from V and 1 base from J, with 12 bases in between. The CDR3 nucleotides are TGTGCCTGCAAAGCCGGGGTCCAAGAGACCCAGTACTTC. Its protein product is CACKAGVQETQYF.